At least ten counts were recorded for the clone carrying this TCR beta chain. A single record per CDR3 protein comes from TCRdb applying MiXCR to the 5' RACE reads. In the table there are roughly 150,000 distinct CDR3 sequences, approximately 32% of which are singletons. The data originate from a study of CD8 T cells in ankylosing spondylitis. The V gene lost 4 bases and the J gene lost 0 bases, with 11 bases spanning the gap. There are 15 residues in the CDR3. Germline CDR1 reads SGHRS; CDR2 reads YFSETQ. This TCR derives from a male donor with ankylosing spondylitis. Sequenced: synovial fluid, either unsorted or a sorted T cell fraction (not recorded which). V gene TRBV5-1 combines with J gene TRBJ1-3; D perhaps matches TRBD1 (6 bases). The CDR3 is CASSRAGASGNTIYF. DNA for the CDR3: TGCGCCAGCAGCCGGGCAGGGGCCTCTGGAAACACCATATATTTT.